This T cell receptor (beta chain) was sequenced for a study of T-cell reconstitution after alpha-beta-depleted transplantation in children. Findings and limits, study-wide: Surviving recipient T cells and thymic progenitors accounted for the high day-60 TCRbeta diversity observed in some patients. One year after transplant, T-cell counts and diversity came mostly from newly produced T cells. Reportedly, alpha-beta T cells present about two months post-transplant originated from several hundred expanded clones of graft origin.

Unique molecular identifiers were used in preparing the TCRbeta library. TCRdb recomputed calls from the PCR reads with MiXCR, one row per CDR3 protein. This table has approximately 800,000 distinct CDR3 sequences, roughly 15% appearing once. Of note for this clonotype: Its specificity is unknown.

The sample was PBMCs, mostly from graft donor cells, taken 360 days after TCRalphabeta/CD19-depleted stem cell transplant. The source of this sequence is a male patient aged 5 to 17 who had a stem cell transplant for acute lymphoblastic leukemia, so the T cells may come from the graft donor.

The CDR3 DNA reads as TGTGCCAGCAGCCAACAGGGACTAGCGGGAGGCTACGAGCAGTACTTC. Translation gives CASSQQGLAGGYEQYF. This chain links TRBV7-2 with TRBJ2-7; TRBD2 aligns across 15 bases. The CDR3 totals 16 residues. V was pared by 5 bases and J by 3 bases, with 5 bases of the junction left unmatched. Germline V lookup: CDR1 SGHTA, CDR2 FQGNSA.